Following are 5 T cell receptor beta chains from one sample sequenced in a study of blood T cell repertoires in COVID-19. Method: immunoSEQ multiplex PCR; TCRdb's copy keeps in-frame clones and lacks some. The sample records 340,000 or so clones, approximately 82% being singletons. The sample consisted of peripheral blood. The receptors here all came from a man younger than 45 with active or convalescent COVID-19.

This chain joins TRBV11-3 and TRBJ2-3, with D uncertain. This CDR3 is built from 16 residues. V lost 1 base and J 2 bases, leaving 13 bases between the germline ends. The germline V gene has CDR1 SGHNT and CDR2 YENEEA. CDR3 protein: CASSLARSRSTDTQYF. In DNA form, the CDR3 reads TGTGCCAGCAGCTTAGCTAGGTCTAGATCCACAGATACGCAGTATTTT.

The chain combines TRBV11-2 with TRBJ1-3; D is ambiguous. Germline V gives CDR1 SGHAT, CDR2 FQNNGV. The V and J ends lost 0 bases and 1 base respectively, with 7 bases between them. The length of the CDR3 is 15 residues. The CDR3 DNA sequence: TGTGCCAGCAGCTTAGAGGGCAGTTCTGGAAACACCATATATTTT. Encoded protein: CASSLEGSSGNTIYF.

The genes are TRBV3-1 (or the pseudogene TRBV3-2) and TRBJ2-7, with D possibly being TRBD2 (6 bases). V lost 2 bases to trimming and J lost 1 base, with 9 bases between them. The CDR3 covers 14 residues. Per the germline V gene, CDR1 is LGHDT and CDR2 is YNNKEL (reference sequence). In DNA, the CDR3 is TGTGCCAGCAGCCAAAGAAGCGGGTCCTACGAGCAGTACTTC. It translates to CASSQRSGSYEQYF.

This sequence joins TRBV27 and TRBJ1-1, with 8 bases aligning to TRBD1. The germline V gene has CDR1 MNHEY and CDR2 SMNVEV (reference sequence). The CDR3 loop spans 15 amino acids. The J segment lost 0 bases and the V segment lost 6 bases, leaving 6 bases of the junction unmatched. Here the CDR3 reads CASRLTGAMNTEAFF. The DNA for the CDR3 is TGTGCCAGCAGATTGACAGGGGCTATGAACACTGAAGCTTTCTTT.

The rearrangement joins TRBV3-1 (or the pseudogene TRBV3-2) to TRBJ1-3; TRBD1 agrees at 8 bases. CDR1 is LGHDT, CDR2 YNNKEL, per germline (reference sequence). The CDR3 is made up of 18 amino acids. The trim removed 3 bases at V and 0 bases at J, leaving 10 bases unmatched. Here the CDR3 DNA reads TGTGCCAGCAGCCAGGATTGGGACAGGCCGAGCTCTGGAAACACCATATATTTT. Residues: CASSQDWDRPSSGNTIYF.